What follows are 20 T cell receptor beta chains derived from one specimen sequenced in a study of a mutant IDH1 vaccine in newly diagnosed glioma. TCRdb keeps only in-frame clones here, not all; method: immunoSEQ multiplex PCR. This sample carries over 30,000 clones, over 75% of them seen once, and the ten largest clones take about 5.5%. No antigen is known for these receptors. Time point reported: week 47, end of study. Each vaccine dose was 300 ug of mutant IDH1 20-mer peptide, with topical imiquimod. Sequenced here: PBMCs, sampled from a glioma patient whose treatment included an IDH1 peptide vaccine. The receptors stem from a woman aged 40-49 years with glioma.

The rearrangement links TRBV4-3 to TRBJ1-1; TRBD1 is a possible D gene (6 bases). Per the germline V gene, CDR1 is LGHNA and CDR2 is YSLEER. The CDR3 spans 13 residues. Trimming shortened V by 6 bases and J by 0 bases, and 8 bases separated the two germline ends. Here the CDR3 reads CASSDRLNTEAFF. Written as DNA, the CDR3 is TGCGCCAGCAGTGACAGGCTGAACACTGAAGCTTTCTTT.

This clone was counted a few times. The chain joins TRBV19 to TRBJ1-1; D might be TRBD1 (6 bases). Germline CDR1 is LNHDA and CDR2 is SQIVND (reference sequence). V was pared by 5 bases and J by 7 bases, with 11 bases between. The CDR3 has 12 residues. Written as DNA, the CDR3 is TGTGCCAGTAGTGAGACAGGCAATGAAGCTTTCTTT. Amino acids: CASSETGNEAFF.

The chain recombines TRBV5-4 with TRBJ2-7; 8 bases agree with TRBD1. Germline V gene data show CDR1 as SGHNT and CDR2 as YYREEE (reference sequence). V trimming: 6 bases; J trimming: 0 bases; junction bases outside the gene matches: 11. There are 16 residues in the CDR3. The CDR3 sequence: CASTGGNRESSYEQYF. The CDR3 nucleotides read TGTGCCAGCACAGGGGGCAACAGGGAAAGCTCCTACGAGCAGTACTTC. Together with reference TRBV5-4 and TRBJ2-7, the CDR3 gives the full variable domain: ETGVTQSPTHLIKTRGQQVTLRCSSQSGHNTVSWYQQALGQGPQFIFQYYREEENGRGNFPPRFSGLQFPNYSSELNVNALELDDSALYLCASTGGNRESSYEQYFGPGTRLTVT.

The V and J genes are TRBV4-3 and TRBJ1-6, with 10 bases that match TRBD1. The CDR3 is made up of 16 amino acids. CDR1 LGHNA and CDR2 YSLEER come from the germline V gene. Losses at the gene ends were 3 bases for V and 9 bases for J; bases not matched to a gene: 8. For the CDR3, the DNA is TGCGCCAGCAGCCAGTACGGGACAGGGGTAGTTTCACCCCTCCACTTT. Translated: CASSQYGTGVVSPLHF.

This chain connects TRBV19 to TRBJ1-1; D is unclear. CDR1 is LNHDA, CDR2 SQIVND, per germline (reference sequence). This CDR3 region has 15 residues. V was clipped by 3 bases and J by 8 bases, with 19 bases between them. CDR3 nucleotide sequence: TGTGCCAGTAGTATCGACCAAAACCCTAAGGGAGAAGCTTTCTTT. This gives the protein CASSIDQNPKGEAFF.

V and J are TRBV7-2 and TRBJ2-3; 8 bases map to TRBD2. The CDR3 runs 18 residues. Trimming took 2 bases from V and 2 from J; bases not matched to a gene: 12. Germline-derived CDR1 and CDR2 are SGHTA and FQGNSA. The CDR3 DNA is TGTGCCAGCAGCTTAACGAGTGGTGGCGGGGGGAACACAGATACGCAGTATTTT. Translation gives CASSLTSGGGGNTDTQYF.

This chain links TRBV19 with TRBJ2-3; no reliable D call. Germline-derived CDR1 and CDR2 are LNHDA and SQIVND (reference sequence). This CDR3 has 17 residues. With 4 bases removed from V and 2 bases from J, the gap between germline ends came to 19 bases. The CDR3: CASSKIATTFFTDTQYF. CDR3 nucleotides: TGTGCCAGTAGTAAGATCGCTACTACGTTCTTCACAGATACGCAGTATTTT. The full variable domain, with the rest looked up from reference TRBV19 and TRBJ2-3, is DGGITQSPKYLFRKEGQNVTLSCEQNLNHDAMYWYRQDPGQGLRLIYYSQIVNDFQKGDIAEGYSVSREKKESFPLTVTSAQKNPTAFYLCASSKIATTFFTDTQYFGPGTRLTVL.

The chain recombines TRBV19 with TRBJ1-4, with 9 nucleotides matching TRBD1. V gave up 5 bases and J gave up 8 bases; unmatched junction bases: 9. Germline V lookup: CDR1 LNHDA, CDR2 SQIVND (reference sequence). The CDR3 sequence is 15 residues long. The CDR3 here is CASSLQGAWDEKLFF. Written as DNA, the CDR3 is TGTGCCAGTAGTTTACAGGGGGCATGGGACGAAAAACTGTTTTTT.

The V call is TRBV19, the J call TRBJ1-1; 9 bases fit TRBD1. The CDR3 contains 15 residues. Germline assignment: CDR1 LNHDA and CDR2 SQIVND (reference sequence). V was clipped by 4 bases and J by 6 bases; unmatched bases: 9. In DNA, the CDR3 is TGTGCCAGTAGTACGCTCGGGACAGGGTTCGCTGAAGCTTTCTTT. It specifies CASSTLGTGFAEAFF.

The chain recombines TRBV27 with TRBJ2-7; D gene ambiguous. The germline CDR1 and CDR2 sequences are MNHEY and SMNVEV (reference sequence). Trimming removed 4 bases from V and 0 bases from J, with 4 bases in between. The CDR3 is 12 residues long. The CDR3 DNA is TGTGCCAGCAGTTCGAACTCCTACGAGCAGTACTTC. It translates to CASSSNSYEQYF.

The CDR3 spells CASSLGTEGSPLHF. The DNA of the CDR3 is TGTGCCAGCAGCTTAGGGACAGAAGGTTCACCCCTCCACTTT. The rearrangement joins TRBV7-9 to TRBJ1-6; possible D gene TRBD1, 6 bases. The CDR3 sequence is 14 residues long. Germline CDR1 and CDR2: SEHNR and FQNEAQ (reference sequence). V was trimmed by 1 base and J by 9 bases, leaving 10 bases between them.

The gene calls are TRBV5-6 and TRBJ1-1; 7 positions match TRBD1. The CDR3 runs 15 residues. From germline, CDR1 is SGHDT and CDR2 YYEEEE. Germline trimming cut 4 bases from V and 4 bases from J; bases unmatched to any gene: 10. The chain's CDR3 is CASSPRQGLTTEAFF. For the CDR3, the DNA is TGTGCCAGCAGCCCACGACAGGGTTTGACCACTGAAGCTTTCTTT.

Only a few counts were recorded for this clone. The V and J genes are TRBV6-4 and TRBJ1-1; tentatively, D is TRBD1 (5 bases). From germline, CDR1 is MRHNA and CDR2 SNTAGT. V lost 5 bases, J lost 6 bases, and 28 bases lay in between. This CDR3 is 18 amino acids long. CDR3 sequence: CASSLRNVDSRYDSEAFF. The CDR3 nucleotides are TGTGCCAGCAGTTTGCGGAATGTTGACAGCCGGTATGACTCTGAAGCTTTCTTT.

This clone was counted a single time. The rearrangement uses TRBV10-3 and TRBJ2-5, with 9 bases lining up with TRBD2. The CDR3 covers 17 residues. Germline CDR1 reads ENHRY; CDR2 reads SYGVKD. V shed 5 bases, J shed 1 base, and the junction held 11 bases outside the gene matches. CDR3 nucleotide sequence: TGTGCCATCAGTAGTCTAGCGGGAACCTACGCCCAAGAGACCCAGTACTTC. Its protein is CAISSLAGTYAQETQYF.

This rearrangement joins TRBV19 to TRBJ2-7, with 9 bases identical to TRBD1. The CDR3 runs 15 residues. The ends lost 5 bases at V and 4 bases at J; junction bases unmatched: 9. Germline V gene data show CDR1 as LNHDA and CDR2 as SQIVND (reference sequence). The CDR3 sequence: CASSSPGTGSYEQYF. CDR3 nucleotides: TGTGCCAGTAGTTCCCCCGGGACAGGGAGTTACGAGCAGTACTTC. Full variable domain (outside the CDR3, taken from reference TRBV19 and TRBJ2-7): DGGITQSPKYLFRKEGQNVTLSCEQNLNHDAMYWYRQDPGQGLRLIYYSQIVNDFQKGDIAEGYSVSREKKESFPLTVTSAQKNPTAFYLCASSSPGTGSYEQYFGPGTRLTVT.

The chain couples TRBV5-1 to TRBJ2-2; no definite D call. Trimming shortened V by 4 bases and J by 1 base, and 5 bases separated the two germline ends. The CDR3 has 13 amino acids. Germline V lookup: CDR1 SGHRS, CDR2 YFSETQ. The CDR3 DNA reads as TGCGCCAGCAGCCCTCAGAACACCGGGGAGCTGTTTTTT. The encoded protein is CASSPQNTGELFF.

The chain combines TRBV5-1 with TRBJ2-7; 8 nucleotides line up with TRBD1. Germline CDR1 is SGHRS and CDR2 is YFSETQ. Trimming removed 5 bases from V and 3 bases from J; junction bases left unmatched: 7. The CDR3 is made up of 14 amino acids. The DNA for the CDR3 is TGCGCCAGCAGGCCTAACAGGGGGGTCTACGAGCAGTACTTC. It specifies CASRPNRGVYEQYF.

The chain is built from TRBV5-1 and TRBJ2-7; possibly TRBD1 for D (6 bases). V shed 7 bases and J shed 2 bases, with 10 bases lying between them. The germline V gene encodes CDR1 SGHRS and CDR2 YFSETQ. This CDR3 contains 12 residues. This CDR3 reads CASGQTAYEQYF. CDR3 in DNA: TGCGCCAGCGGACAGACAGCCTACGAGCAGTACTTC.

CDR3 in DNA: TGCGCCAGCAGAGAGGCTCCTGGACAGGGGTCAGGGCATAATGAAAAACTGTTTTTT. This encodes CASREAPGQGSGHNEKLFF. The chain carries TRBV4-1 and TRBJ1-4; the match to TRBD1 covers 9 bases. V lost 6 bases, J lost 4 bases, and 18 bases stayed unmatched. The CDR3 has 19 amino acids. Germline loops: CDR1 MGHRA, CDR2 YSYEKL.

The rearrangement joins TRBV30 to TRBJ1-1; 9 bases map to TRBD1. After removal of 3 bases from V and 1 base from J, the junction contained 3 bases not matched to a gene. This CDR3 is built from 14 residues. The germline V gene has CDR1 GTSNPN and CDR2 SVGIG (reference sequence). The CDR3 DNA follows: TGTGCCTGGAGCCCGACAGGGGGGAACACTGAAGCTTTCTTT. Its translation is CAWSPTGGNTEAFF.